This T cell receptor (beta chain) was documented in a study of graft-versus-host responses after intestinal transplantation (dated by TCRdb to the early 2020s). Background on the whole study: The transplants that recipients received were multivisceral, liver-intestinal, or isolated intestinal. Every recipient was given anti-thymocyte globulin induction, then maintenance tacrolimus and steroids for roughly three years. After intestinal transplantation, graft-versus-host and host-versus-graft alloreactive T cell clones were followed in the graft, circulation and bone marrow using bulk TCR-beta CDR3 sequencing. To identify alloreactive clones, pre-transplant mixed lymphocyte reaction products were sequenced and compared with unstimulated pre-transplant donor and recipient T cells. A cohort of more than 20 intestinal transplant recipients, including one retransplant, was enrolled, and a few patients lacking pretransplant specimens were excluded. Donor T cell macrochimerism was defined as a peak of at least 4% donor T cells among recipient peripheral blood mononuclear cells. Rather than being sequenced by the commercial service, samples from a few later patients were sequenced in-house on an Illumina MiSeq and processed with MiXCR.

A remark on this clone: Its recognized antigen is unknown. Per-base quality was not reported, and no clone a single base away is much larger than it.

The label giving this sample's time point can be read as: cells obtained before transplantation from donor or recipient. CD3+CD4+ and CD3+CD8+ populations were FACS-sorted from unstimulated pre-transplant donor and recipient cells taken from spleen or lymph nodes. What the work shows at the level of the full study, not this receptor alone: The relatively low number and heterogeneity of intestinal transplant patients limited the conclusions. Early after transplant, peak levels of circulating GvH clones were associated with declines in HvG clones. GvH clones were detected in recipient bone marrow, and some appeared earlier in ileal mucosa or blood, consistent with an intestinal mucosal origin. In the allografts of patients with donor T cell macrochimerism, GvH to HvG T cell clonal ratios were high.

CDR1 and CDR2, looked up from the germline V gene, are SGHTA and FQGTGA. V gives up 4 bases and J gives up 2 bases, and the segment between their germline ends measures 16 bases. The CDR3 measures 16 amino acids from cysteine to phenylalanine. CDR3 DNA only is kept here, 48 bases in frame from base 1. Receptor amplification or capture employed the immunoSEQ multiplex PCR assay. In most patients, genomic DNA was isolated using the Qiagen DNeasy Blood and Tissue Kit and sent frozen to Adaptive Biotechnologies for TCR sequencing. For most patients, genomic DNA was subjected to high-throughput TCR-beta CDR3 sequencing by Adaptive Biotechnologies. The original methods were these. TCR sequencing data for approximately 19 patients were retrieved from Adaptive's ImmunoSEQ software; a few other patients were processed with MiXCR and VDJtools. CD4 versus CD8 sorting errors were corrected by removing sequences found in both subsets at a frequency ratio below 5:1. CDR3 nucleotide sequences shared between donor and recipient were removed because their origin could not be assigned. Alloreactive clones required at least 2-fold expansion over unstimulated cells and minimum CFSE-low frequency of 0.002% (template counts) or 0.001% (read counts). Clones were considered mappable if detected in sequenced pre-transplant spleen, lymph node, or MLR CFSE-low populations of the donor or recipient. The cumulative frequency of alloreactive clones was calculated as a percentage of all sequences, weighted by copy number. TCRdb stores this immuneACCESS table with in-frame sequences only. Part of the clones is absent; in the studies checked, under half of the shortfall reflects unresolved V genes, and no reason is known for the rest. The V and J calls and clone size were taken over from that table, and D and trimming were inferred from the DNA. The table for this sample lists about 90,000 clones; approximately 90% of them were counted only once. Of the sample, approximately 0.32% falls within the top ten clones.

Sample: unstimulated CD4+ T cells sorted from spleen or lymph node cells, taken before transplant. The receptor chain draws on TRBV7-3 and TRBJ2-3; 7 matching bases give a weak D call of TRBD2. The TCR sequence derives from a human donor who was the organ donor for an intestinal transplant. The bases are TGTGCCAGCAGCTCCTGGGGGGGCGCACACACAGATACGCAGTATTTT. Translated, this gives CASSSWGGAHTDTQYF.